The source of this T cell receptor beta chain is a study of T-cell reconstitution after alpha-beta-depleted transplantation in children. V lost 0 bases, J lost 3 bases, and 9 bases lay in between. CDR1 LNHNV and CDR2 YYDKDF come from the germline V gene (reference sequence). CDR3 length equals 14 residues. For TCRbeta, the library was prepared with unique molecular identifiers. A single record per CDR3 protein comes from TCRdb applying MiXCR to the PCR reads. This table holds some 350,000 distinct CDR3 sequences, about a tenth found once. The source was PBMCs from the stem cell graft donor, collected from the stem cell graft. The clonotype was recovered from a human donor who donated a stem cell graft to a child with acute lymphoblastic leukemia. The chain has TRBV15 and TRBJ2-7, with no clear D. DNA of the CDR3: TGTGCCACCAGCAGAGATCCGAGAGGCTACGAGCAGTACTTC. It encodes CATSRDPRGYEQYF.